Each of the 18 T cell receptor beta chains below was sequenced from the same sample in a study of blood T cell repertoires in COVID-19. The assay was immunoSEQ multiplex PCR, and TCRdb's table has in-frame clones only and misses some. This sample yields around 310,000 clones, of which about nine tenths are seen a single time; under 7% belongs to the top ten. Sequenced: peripheral blood. The receptors were gathered from a woman in her 30s with COVID-19, enrolled during active disease.

Only one count was recorded for this clone. The chain uses TRBV9 and TRBJ2-3; a possible D gene is TRBD2 (5 bases). V lost 1 base to trimming and J lost 2 bases, with 11 bases between them. CDR1 and CDR2 (germline): SGDLS, YYNGEE. The CDR3 sequence is 15 residues long. CDR3 sequence reads: CASSVMDSLTDTQYF. In nucleotides, the CDR3 is TGTGCCAGCAGCGTAATGGACTCCCTCACAGATACGCAGTATTTT.

This clone was counted only a few times. The chain recombines TRBV6-1 with TRBJ2-7; 11 bases agree with TRBD2. V was pared by 3 bases and J by 6 bases, with 4 bases of the junction left unmatched. Germline V gene sequence: CDR1 MNHNS, CDR2 SASEGT. The CDR3 covers 14 residues. As DNA, the CDR3 is TGTGCCAGCAGTGATGGGACTAGCGGACTCGAGCAGTACTTC. It codes for CASSDGTSGLEQYF.

The chain recombines TRBV6-5 with TRBJ2-5; D may be TRBD2 (5 bases). CDR3 length: 12 amino acids. Deletions cut 10 bases from V and 2 bases from J, with 11 bases between. Germline-derived CDR1 and CDR2 are MNHEY and SVGAGI. In nucleotides, the CDR3 is TGTGCCACCCGGGGTCATCAAGAGACCCAGTACTTC. Its protein product is CATRGHQETQYF.

This chain connects TRBV6-2 or TRBV6-3 to TRBJ1-3; a possible D gene is TRBD1 (6 bases). The CDR3 length is 14 residues. Per germline, CDR1 MNHEY and CDR2 SVGEGT. V gave up 6 bases and J gave up 0 bases, with 9 bases separating them. The CDR3 coding sequence is TGTGCCAGCAGCCGGGACACCTCTGGAAACACCATATATTTT. Protein sequence: CASSRDTSGNTIYF.

The chain has TRBV10-3 and TRBJ1-1, with 7 bases fitting TRBD1. The junction had 9 bases not matched to a gene; V was cut back by 9 bases and J by 5 bases. From germline, CDR1 is ENHRY and CDR2 SYGVKD. There are 13 residues in the CDR3. CDR3 coding DNA: TGTGCCATTACAACAGGGGCAGGGACTGAAGCTTTCTTT. Its protein product is CAITTGAGTEAFF.

The J gene is TRBJ2-6, the V gene TRBV28, with TRBD1 as a possible D gene (5 bases). Trimming pared 3 bases from V and 0 bases from J, leaving 9 bases between. Germline V gene lookup returns CDR1 MDHEN and CDR2 SYDVKM. CDR3 length: 16 residues. The CDR3 DNA sequence: TGTGCCAGCAGTTTTTTAGGGGACTCTGGGGCCAACGTCCTGACTTTC. Its protein product is CASSFLGDSGANVLTF. Drawing the rest from reference TRBV28 and TRBJ2-6, the complete variable domain is DVKVTQSSRYLVKRTGEKVFLECVQDMDHENMFWYRQDPGLGLRLIYFSYDVKMKEKGDIPEGYSVSREKKERFSLILESASTNQTSMYLCASSFLGDSGANVLTFGAGSRLTVL.

The V call is TRBV7-9, the J call TRBJ2-7, with a weak D call TRBD2 (6 bases). Between the trimmed V and J ends, which lost 4 bases and 3 bases, there was a span of 10 bases. CDR1 is SEHNR and CDR2 is FQNEAQ in the germline V gene (reference sequence). The CDR3 sequence is 13 residues long. The CDR3 sequence: CASSSGVGYEQYF. The CDR3 coding sequence is TGTGCCAGCAGCTCGGGGGTAGGCTACGAGCAGTACTTC.

The chain carries TRBV9 and TRBJ1-2; TRBD1 might be the D (6 bases). Trimming removed 0 bases at V and 4 bases at J, with 10 bases between. Germline CDR1 is SGDLS and CDR2 is YYNGEE. The CDR3 totals 14 residues. In nucleotides, the CDR3 is TGTGCCAGCAGCGTAGTGGACAGCGCCTATGGCTACACCTTC. Amino acids: CASSVVDSAYGYTF.

As for this clone: Other nucleotide sequences from this sample produce the same CDR3. The chain employs TRBV29-1 and TRBJ2-2; D unresolved. Germline CDR1 and CDR2: SQVTM and ANQGSEA. Trimming removed 3 bases at V and 5 bases at J, with 7 bases between. CDR3 length: 12 residues. This CDR3 is CSVDSGTGELFF. The CDR3 DNA reads as TGCAGCGTTGATTCCGGGACCGGGGAGCTGTTTTTT.

The gene calls are TRBV9 and TRBJ2-3; D perhaps matches TRBD2 (5 bases). CDR3 size: 15 residues. V lost 0 bases, J lost 0 bases, and 8 bases lay in between. The V gene's germline CDR1 is SGDLS and CDR2 YYNGEE. The CDR3 bases are TGTGCCAGCAGCGTAGTCGGGGATAGCACAGATACGCAGTATTTT. Residues: CASSVVGDSTDTQYF.

V gene TRBV7-2 combines with J gene TRBJ1-3, with 9 positions matching TRBD1. J gave up 4 bases and V 5 bases, and 3 bases lay outside the gene matches. This CDR3 is built from 14 residues. From germline, CDR1 is SGHTA and CDR2 FQGNSA. CDR3 DNA sequence: TGTGCCAGCAGCAGACAGGGGGTAGGAAACACCATATATTTT. Encoded protein: CASSRQGVGNTIYF.

This chain links TRBV27 with TRBJ2-3, with 7 bases aligning to TRBD2. CDR1 MNHEY and CDR2 SMNVEV come from the germline V gene (reference sequence). The CDR3 is 21 residues long. V lost 0 bases to trimming and J lost 0 bases; unmatched junction nucleotides: 18. In DNA form, the CDR3 reads TGTGCCAGCAGTTTATCGGTCGCCGGGGGGTCGGGTAGGAGTAGCACAGATACGCAGTATTTT. As protein: CASSLSVAGGSGRSSTDTQYF.

V and J are TRBV5-1 and TRBJ2-1; 8 nucleotides match TRBD2. Losses at the gene ends were 7 bases for V and 2 bases for J; bases not matched to a gene: 11. The CDR3 runs to 16 residues. Germline CDR1 is SGHRS and CDR2 is YFSETQ. CDR3 residues: CASAGVAGGPYNEQFF. CDR3 DNA: TGCGCCAGCGCCGGGGTTGCGGGAGGCCCCTACAATGAGCAGTTCTTC.

J is TRBJ1-2 and V is TRBV9; 7 nucleotides line up with TRBD1. This CDR3 region has 13 residues. V shed 3 bases and J 6 bases; nucleotides not matched to a gene: 5. Germline CDR1 is SGDLS and CDR2 is YYNGEE. CDR3 residues: CASSADRIHGYTF. CDR3 DNA: TGTGCCAGCAGCGCGGACAGGATCCATGGCTACACCTTC. The complete variable domain, with remaining parts taken from reference TRBV9 and TRBJ1-2, reads DSGVTQTPKHLITATGQRVTLRCSPRSGDLSVYWYQQSLDQGLQFLIQYYNGEERAKGNILERFSAQQFPDLHSELNLSSLELGDSALYFCASSADRIHGYTFGSGTRLTVV.

The chain couples TRBV18 to TRBJ2-3, with 10 bases aligning to TRBD2. CDR1 and CDR2 from the germline V gene are KGHSH and LQKENI. Trimming at V came to 8 bases and at J to 5 bases, leaving 7 bases not matched to a gene. The CDR3 spans 14 residues. CDR3 residues: CASGAGGTKDTQYF. The CDR3 DNA is TGTGCCAGCGGAGCGGGAGGGACTAAAGATACGCAGTATTTT.

The chain carries TRBV5-1 and TRBJ2-7, with TRBD2 matching over 7 bases. CDR3 length: 14 residues. The J segment lost 0 bases and the V segment lost 7 bases, leaving 7 bases of the junction unmatched. Germline V gene data show CDR1 as SGHRS and CDR2 as YFSETQ. This chain's CDR3 is CASPEREGSYEQYF. In DNA form, the CDR3 reads TGCGCCAGCCCTGAGAGGGAGGGCTCCTACGAGCAGTACTTC.

CDR3 in DNA: TGTGCCAGCAGCGTAGACGGAGGATCGAGGAGCTACACCTTC. Protein sequence: CASSVDGGSRSYTF. The V gene is TRBV9, the J gene TRBJ1-2, with no clear D. Germline lookup yields CDR1 SGDLS and CDR2 YYNGEE. This CDR3 has 14 amino acids. Between the trimmed V and J ends, which lost 0 bases and 9 bases, there was a span of 15 bases.

This clone was observed a few times. V is TRBV11-2 and J is TRBJ2-7, with D unclear. CDR1 SGHAT and CDR2 FQNNGV come from the germline V gene. There are 11 residues in the CDR3. The V end lost 5 bases, the J end lost 6 bases, and 8 bases lay between the germline ends. CDR3 sequence reads: CASSLTPEQYF. The CDR3 DNA reads as TGTGCCAGCAGCCTCACACCCGAGCAGTACTTC.